This T cell receptor beta chain was identified in a study of blood T cells in healthy people across ages. A second PCR of roughly 6 to 12 cycles used a sample-barcoded 5' primer and a J-beta primer mix. TCRdb re-analysed the 5' RACE reads in MiXCR, keeping a single row per CDR3 protein. The table includes 800,000 or so distinct CDR3 sequences, around 25% detected once. CDR1 is GTSNPN and CDR2 is SVGIG in the germline V gene (reference sequence). V was pared by 1 base and J by 2 bases, with 1 base between. The CDR3 extends over 11 amino acids. The same sample was also used in a study of T cells of mothers and their children.

This TCR derives from a boy aged 5-17 years in good health. The sequenced sample consisted of blood. The chain links TRBV30 to TRBJ2-3, with D unclear. The CDR3 loop reads CAWSDTDTQYF. The CDR3, as DNA: TGTGCCTGGAGTGACACAGATACGCAGTATTTT.